This T cell receptor beta chain was observed in a study of identical twins. This clonotype was seen ten or more times. Its antigen is unknown. Germline-derived CDR1 and CDR2 are WNHNN and SYGVQD (reference sequence). V shed 3 bases and J shed 6 bases, with 5 bases lying between them. The CDR3 extends over 12 amino acids. Healthy Caucasians provided all donations. Study outcomes and limitations: Analyses of zero insertions could be partly confounded by invariant MAIT and iNKT cells. Researchers reported weaker excess twin sharing in beta out-of-frame sequences.

It was template switching that added a universal primer site, and there were unique molecular identifiers on the cDNA. MiXCR, applied by TCRdb to the 5' RACE reads, yields one record per CDR3 protein. The table has approximately 300,000 distinct CDR3 sequences, more than 8% seen once. These data were also reused for a study on yellow fever vaccine responses in identical twins.

The specimen was CD8+ T cells sorted from blood. This TCR came from a woman between 18 and 29 years old in good health. The rearrangement links TRBV10-1 to TRBJ2-2; D is uncertain. CDR3 sequence: CASSDSSGELFF. For the CDR3, the DNA is TGCGCCAGCAGTGATTCTTCCGGGGAGCTGTTTTTT.